This passage covers 19 T cell receptor beta chains from one sample sequenced in a study of CD8 T cells in Susac syndrome. With random hexamers, roughly 0.5 to 1 ug RNA was reverse transcribed. TCRdb re-analysed the immunoSEQ multiplex PCR reads in MiXCR, keeping a single row per CDR3 protein. The sample yields around 220,000 distinct CDR3 sequences, roughly nine tenths seen once. Sequenced: CD8+ T cells from PBMCs. The receptors derive from a human donor with multiple sclerosis.

This chain joins TRBV7-8 and TRBJ2-7; D call uncertain. The CDR3 runs to 12 residues. The ends were cut back, 5 bases at V and 3 bases at J, with 8 bases in the middle. The V gene's germline CDR1 is SGHVS and CDR2 FQNEAQ. The CDR3 sequence: CASSRPDYEQYF. The CDR3 coding sequence is TGTGCCAGCAGCCGACCAGACTACGAGCAGTACTTC.

The CDR3 DNA follows: TGTGCCACCAGCGGACTAGTGGCGGGAGAAGGATCCTACGAGCAGTACTTC. This codes for CATSGLVAGEGSYEQYF. The chain recombines TRBV15 with TRBJ2-7; TRBD2 matches at 7 bases. V shed 5 bases and J 1 base; nucleotides not matched to a gene: 14. Germline loops: CDR1 LNHNV, CDR2 YYDKDF (reference sequence). The CDR3 runs 17 residues.

The CDR3 DNA is TGTGCCAGCAGTTTCCATCAACCGGGACGCCCGGTAGATACGCAGTATTTT. This codes for CASSFHQPGRPVDTQYF. This chain joins TRBV6-5 and TRBJ2-3; perhaps D is TRBD1 or TRBD2 (5 bases each). The CDR3 extends over 17 amino acids. V gave up 4 bases and J gave up 5 bases, with 22 bases separating them. CDR1 and CDR2 from the germline V gene are MNHEY and SVGAGI.

The chain links TRBV4-3 to TRBJ2-7; D is ambiguous. The CDR3 covers 14 residues. Germline lookup yields CDR1 LGHNA and CDR2 YSLEER. V dropped 4 bases and J dropped 2 bases, with 12 bases sitting between them. The CDR3 sequence: CASSLGRSAYEQYF. The DNA of the CDR3 is TGCGCCAGCAGCCTTGGCAGGTCCGCCTACGAGCAGTACTTC.

V and J are TRBV2 and TRBJ1-2; 10 bases are a match to TRBD1. After removal of 7 bases from V and 5 bases from J, the junction contained 10 bases not matched to a gene. Germline V gives CDR1 SNHLY, CDR2 FYNNEI. The CDR3 is 15 amino acids. In nucleotides, the CDR3 is TGTGCCAGCAAAGGAGGGACAGGGGACGCGTATGGCTACACCTTC. It specifies CASKGGTGDAYGYTF.

J is TRBJ2-7 and V is TRBV2; tentative D call: TRBD1 (6 bases). Trimming cost V 3 bases and J 2 bases, with 11 bases left between them. This CDR3 comprises 14 residues. Looked up from germline, CDR1 is SNHLY and CDR2 is FYNNEI. The CDR3 region has the DNA TGTGCCAGCAGTGACCCAGGGGCAACCTACGAGCAGTACTTC. Translation: CASSDPGATYEQYF.

The J gene is TRBJ1-3, the V gene TRBV27; D remains unclear. Germline V gene data show CDR1 as MNHEY and CDR2 as SMNVEV (reference sequence). V was clipped by 5 bases and J by 0 bases, with 20 bases between them. The CDR3 runs to 18 residues. The chain's CDR3 is CASSLSGSGRISGNTIYF. CDR3 sequence (DNA): TGTGCCAGCAGTCTGTCCGGGTCAGGAAGGATCTCTGGAAACACCATATATTTT.

The genes are TRBV9 and TRBJ1-2; 7 positions match TRBD1. CDR3 length: 16 amino acids. Germline V gene lookup returns CDR1 SGDLS and CDR2 YYNGEE. V lost 4 bases and J lost 3; bases outside the gene matches: 12. The DNA for the CDR3 is TGTGCCAGCAGCCCCAGACAGGGTGGCTCAGACTATGGCTACACCTTC. It codes for CASSPRQGGSDYGYTF.

This clonotype was found once. The chain has TRBV6-2 or TRBV6-3 and TRBJ2-3, with D possibly being TRBD2 (5 bases). The V and J ends lost 7 bases and 2 bases respectively, with 13 bases between them. The germline V gene has CDR1 MNHEY and CDR2 SVGEGT. The CDR3 is made up of 14 amino acids. The CDR3 loop reads CASIGSFNTDTQYF. CDR3 coding DNA: TGTGCCAGCATTGGGAGTTTTAACACAGATACGCAGTATTTT.

This chain connects TRBV10-3 to TRBJ2-7; D possibly corresponds to TRBD2 (5 bases). This CDR3 is 13 amino acids long. The V end was cut by 0 bases, the J end by 6 bases, with 9 bases between. Germline CDR1 is ENHRY and CDR2 is SYGVKD. The CDR3 spells CAISESEGSEQYF. The CDR3 nucleotides are TGTGCCATCAGTGAGTCAGAGGGCAGCGAGCAGTACTTC.

The chain is built from TRBV7-9 and TRBJ2-7; TRBD2 matches 9 bases. Trimming took 3 bases from V and 1 from J; bases not matched to a gene: 7. The length of the CDR3 is 16 residues. From germline, CDR1 is SEHNR and CDR2 FQNEAQ (reference sequence). CDR3 amino acids: CASSLAAGLASYEQYF. In DNA, the CDR3 is TGTGCCAGCAGCTTGGCCGCGGGACTAGCTTCCTACGAGCAGTACTTC.

The rearrangement uses TRBV4-2 and TRBJ2-7; weak D call: TRBD2 (5 bases). The CDR3 runs 13 residues. Per the germline V gene, CDR1 is LGHNA and CDR2 is YNFKEQ. V was pared by 6 bases and J by 2 bases, with 11 bases between. CDR3 protein: CASSPLGAYEQYF. CDR3 in DNA: TGTGCCAGCAGTCCACTCGGGGCCTACGAGCAGTACTTC.

The chain employs TRBV11-2 and TRBJ2-3; no firm D call. Germline CDR1 is SGHAT and CDR2 is FQNNGV. V shed 3 bases and J shed 1 base, with 14 bases lying between them. The CDR3 spans 16 residues. CDR3: CASSLGSTPGTDTQYF. For the CDR3, the DNA is TGTGCCAGCAGCTTGGGGTCGACTCCTGGCACAGATACGCAGTATTTT.

This chain connects TRBV29-1 to TRBJ2-1; 9 bases map to TRBD2. The CDR3 is 14 amino acids. Germline lookup yields CDR1 SQVTM and CDR2 ANQGSEA. With V trimmed by 3 bases and J by 4 bases, 4 bases remained unmatched. The CDR3 DNA reads as TGCAGCGTTGATGGTAGCGGGGGTTACAATGAGCAGTTCTTC. Amino acids: CSVDGSGGYNEQFF.

This clonotype was seen a single time. The rearrangement joins TRBV5-6 to TRBJ1-5; 8 bases match TRBD1. With 4 bases clipped from V and 4 bases from J, the junction kept 4 bases outside the gene matches. The CDR3 length is 14 residues. CDR1 and CDR2 (germline): SGHDT, YYEEEE. The CDR3 region is CASSARQGNQPQHF. The CDR3 nucleotides are TGTGCCAGCAGCGCCCGACAGGGGAATCAGCCCCAGCATTTT.

V gene TRBV7-2 combines with J gene TRBJ2-7, with TRBD1 identical over 7 bases. With V trimmed by 5 bases and J by 4 bases, 14 bases remained unmatched. There are 16 residues in the CDR3. The germline V gene encodes CDR1 SGHTA and CDR2 FQGNSA. CDR3 sequence reads: CASSHKPGQTTYEQYF. In nucleotides, the CDR3 is TGTGCCAGCAGCCATAAACCGGGACAGACCACATACGAGCAGTACTTC.

The rearrangement joins TRBV24-1 to TRBJ2-1; D is ambiguous. The CDR3 contains 12 residues. V was shortened by 0 bases and J by 12 bases, with 8 bases between the two germline ends. Germline V gene data show CDR1 as KGHDR and CDR2 as SFDVKD. The CDR3 DNA reads TGTGCCACCAGTGATTTGAGTGTAGGGCAGTTCTTC. Translation: CATSDLSVGQFF.

This sequence joins TRBV30 and TRBJ2-7; D is perhaps TRBD2 (5 bases). The length of the CDR3 is 13 residues. Trimming stripped 3 bases from V and 7 bases from J, with 16 bases between. CDR1 and CDR2 from the germline V gene are GTSNPN and SVGIG (reference sequence). CDR3 in DNA: TGTGCCTGGAGCGACGCTCCCTCGGGAGAGCAGTACTTC. Translation: CAWSDAPSGEQYF.

This clonotype was counted once. V gene TRBV4-1 combines with J gene TRBJ2-7; D is uncertain. Between the trimmed V and J ends, which lost 1 base and 1 base, there was a span of 8 bases. The CDR3 spans 14 residues. The V gene's germline CDR1 is MGHRA and CDR2 YSYEKL. Here the CDR3 DNA reads TGCGCCAGCAGCCAAGCAGGCGGATCCTACGAGCAGTACTTC. This gives the protein CASSQAGGSYEQYF.